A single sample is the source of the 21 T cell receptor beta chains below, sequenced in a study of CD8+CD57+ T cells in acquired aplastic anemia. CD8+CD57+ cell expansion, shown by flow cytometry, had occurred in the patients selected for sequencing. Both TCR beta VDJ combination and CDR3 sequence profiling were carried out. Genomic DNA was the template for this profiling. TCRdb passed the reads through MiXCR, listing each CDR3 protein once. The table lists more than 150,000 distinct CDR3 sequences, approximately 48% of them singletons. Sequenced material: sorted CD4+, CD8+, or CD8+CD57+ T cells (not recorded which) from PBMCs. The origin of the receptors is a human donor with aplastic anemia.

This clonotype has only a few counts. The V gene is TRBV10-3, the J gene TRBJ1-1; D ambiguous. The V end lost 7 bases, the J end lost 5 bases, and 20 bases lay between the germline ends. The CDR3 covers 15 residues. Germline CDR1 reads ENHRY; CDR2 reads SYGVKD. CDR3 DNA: TGTGCCATCACCTCGAGGATAGGGTCCTGGACTGAAGCTTTCTTT. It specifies CAITSRIGSWTEAFF.

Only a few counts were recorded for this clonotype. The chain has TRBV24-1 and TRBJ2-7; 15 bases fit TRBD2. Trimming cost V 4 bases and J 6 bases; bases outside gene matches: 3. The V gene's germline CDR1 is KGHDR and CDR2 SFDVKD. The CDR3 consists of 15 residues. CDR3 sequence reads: CATSDQGLAGGEQYF. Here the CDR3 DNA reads TGTGCCACCAGTGACCAGGGACTAGCGGGAGGCGAGCAGTACTTC.

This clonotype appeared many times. Here the CDR3 reads CASEPGRRNSPLHF. The CDR3 nucleotides read TGTGCCAGCGAACCGGGACGTAGGAATTCACCCCTCCACTTT. V and J are TRBV5-6 and TRBJ1-6, with D possibly being TRBD1 (5 bases). The ends were cut back, 7 bases at V and 7 bases at J, with 15 bases in the middle. CDR1 SGHDT and CDR2 YYEEEE come from the germline V gene. This CDR3 spans 14 amino acids.

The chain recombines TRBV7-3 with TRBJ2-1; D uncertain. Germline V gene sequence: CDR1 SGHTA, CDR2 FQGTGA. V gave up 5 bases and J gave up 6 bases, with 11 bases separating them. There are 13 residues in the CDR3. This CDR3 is CASSPGWGNEQFF. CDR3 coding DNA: TGTGCCAGCAGCCCCGGCTGGGGCAATGAGCAGTTCTTC. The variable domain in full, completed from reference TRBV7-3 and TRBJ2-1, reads GAGVSQTPSNKVTEKGKYVELRCDPISGHTALYWYRQSLGQGPEFLIYFQGTGAADDSGLPNDRFFAVRPEGSVSTLKIQRTERGDSAVYLCASSPGWGNEQFFGPGTRLTVL.

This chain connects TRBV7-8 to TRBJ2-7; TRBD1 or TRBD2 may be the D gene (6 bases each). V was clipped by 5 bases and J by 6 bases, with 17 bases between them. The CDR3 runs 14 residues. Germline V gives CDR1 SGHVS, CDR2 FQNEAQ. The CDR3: CASSKQGLKAEQYF. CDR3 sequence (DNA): TGTGCCAGCAGCAAACAGGGACTGAAGGCCGAGCAGTACTTC.

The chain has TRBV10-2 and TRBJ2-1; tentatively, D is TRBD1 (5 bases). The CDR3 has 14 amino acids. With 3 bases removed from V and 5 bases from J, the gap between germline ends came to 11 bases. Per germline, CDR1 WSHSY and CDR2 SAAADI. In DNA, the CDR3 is TGCGCCAGCAGTGACCCGGACACTGACAATGAGCAGTTCTTC. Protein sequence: CASSDPDTDNEQFF.

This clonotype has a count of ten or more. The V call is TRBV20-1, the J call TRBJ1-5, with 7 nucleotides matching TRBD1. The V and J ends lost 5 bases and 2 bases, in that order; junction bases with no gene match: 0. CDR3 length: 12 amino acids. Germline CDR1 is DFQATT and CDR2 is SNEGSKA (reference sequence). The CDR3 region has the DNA TGCAGTGCTGGGACAGGCAATCAGCCCCAGCATTTT. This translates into CSAGTGNQPQHF.

The CDR3 loop reads CASSPTTYGGATSTEQYF. The CDR3 nucleotides are TGTGCCAGCTCACCGACAACTTACGGGGGGGCTACTTCAACCGAGCAGTACTTC. The chain recombines TRBV18 with TRBJ2-7; 8 bases match TRBD2. The CDR3 contains 18 residues. V shed 3 bases, J shed 6 bases, and the junction held 19 bases outside the gene matches. Per germline, CDR1 KGHSH and CDR2 LQKENI.

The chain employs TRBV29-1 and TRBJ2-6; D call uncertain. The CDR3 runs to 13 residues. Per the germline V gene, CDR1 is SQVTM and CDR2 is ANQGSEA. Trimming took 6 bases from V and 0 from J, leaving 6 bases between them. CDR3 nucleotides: TGCAGCGTATCTTACTCTGGGGCCAACGTCCTGACTTTC. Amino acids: CSVSYSGANVLTF.

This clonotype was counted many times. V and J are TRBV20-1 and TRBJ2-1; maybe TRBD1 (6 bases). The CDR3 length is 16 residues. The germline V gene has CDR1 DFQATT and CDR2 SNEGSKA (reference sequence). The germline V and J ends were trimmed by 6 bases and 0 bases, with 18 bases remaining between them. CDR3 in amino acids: CSAPDRTRSSYNEQFF. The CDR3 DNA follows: TGCAGTGCCCCCGACAGGACTCGCAGCTCCTACAATGAGCAGTTCTTC.

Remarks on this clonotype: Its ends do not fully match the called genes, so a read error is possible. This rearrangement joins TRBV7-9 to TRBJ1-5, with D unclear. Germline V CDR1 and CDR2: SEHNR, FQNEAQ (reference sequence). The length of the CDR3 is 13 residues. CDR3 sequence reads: CASSLGGSPHRNF. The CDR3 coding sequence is TGTGCCAGCAGCTTAGGAGGGAGTCCCCATCGAAATTTT.

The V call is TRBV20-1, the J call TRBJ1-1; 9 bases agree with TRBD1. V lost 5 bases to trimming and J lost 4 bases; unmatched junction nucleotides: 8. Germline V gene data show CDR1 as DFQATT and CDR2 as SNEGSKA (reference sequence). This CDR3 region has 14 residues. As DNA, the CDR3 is TGCAGTGCTGTGAACAGGGGGCGGGTCACTGAAGCTTTCTTT. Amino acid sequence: CSAVNRGRVTEAFF.

The CDR3 region is CASTGSGSGYEQYF. The CDR3, as DNA: TGTGCCAGCACCGGTAGCGGGAGTGGCTACGAGCAGTACTTC. The rearrangement joins TRBV12-3 or TRBV12-4 to TRBJ2-7; TRBD2 aligns across 9 bases. CDR3 length: 14 amino acids. V gave up 7 bases and J gave up 3 bases; unmatched junction bases: 7.

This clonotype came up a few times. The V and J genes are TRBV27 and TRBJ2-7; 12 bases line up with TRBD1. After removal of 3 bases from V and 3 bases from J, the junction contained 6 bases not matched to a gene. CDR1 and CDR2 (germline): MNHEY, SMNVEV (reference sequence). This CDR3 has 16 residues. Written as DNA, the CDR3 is TGTGCCAGCAGTTTCCCGGGACAGGGGGCCGACTACGAGCAGTACTTC. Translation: CASSFPGQGADYEQYF.

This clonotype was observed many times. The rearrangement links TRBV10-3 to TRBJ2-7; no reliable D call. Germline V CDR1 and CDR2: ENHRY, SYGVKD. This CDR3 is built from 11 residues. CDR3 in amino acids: CAPPCSYEQYF. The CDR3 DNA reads TGTGCACCTCCGTGCTCCTACGAGCAGTACTTC.

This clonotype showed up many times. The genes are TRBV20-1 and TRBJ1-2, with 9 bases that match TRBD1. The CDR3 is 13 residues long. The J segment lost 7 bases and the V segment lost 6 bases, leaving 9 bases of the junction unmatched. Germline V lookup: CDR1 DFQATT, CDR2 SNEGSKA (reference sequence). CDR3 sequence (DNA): TGCAGTGCCAATGAGGGACAGGGTCGTGGCTACACCTTC. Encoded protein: CSANEGQGRGYTF.

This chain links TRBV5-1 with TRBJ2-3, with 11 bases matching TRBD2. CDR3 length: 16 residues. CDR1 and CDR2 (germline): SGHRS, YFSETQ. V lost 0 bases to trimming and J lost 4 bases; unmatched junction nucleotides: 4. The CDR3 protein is CASSLESSGGADTQYF. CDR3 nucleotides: TGCGCCAGCAGCTTGGAGAGTAGCGGGGGGGCAGATACGCAGTATTTT.

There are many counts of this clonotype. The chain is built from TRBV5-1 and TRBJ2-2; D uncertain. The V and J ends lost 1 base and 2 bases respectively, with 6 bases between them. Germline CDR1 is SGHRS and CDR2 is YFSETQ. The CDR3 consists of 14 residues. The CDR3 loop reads CASSLTINTGELFF. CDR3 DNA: TGCGCCAGCAGCTTGACTATTAACACCGGGGAGCTGTTTTTT.

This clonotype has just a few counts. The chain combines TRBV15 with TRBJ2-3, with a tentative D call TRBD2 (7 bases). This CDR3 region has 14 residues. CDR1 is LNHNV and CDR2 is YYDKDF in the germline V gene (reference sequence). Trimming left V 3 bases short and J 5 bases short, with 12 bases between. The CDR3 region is CATSSSRGGDTQYF. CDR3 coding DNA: TGTGCCACCAGCAGCTCAAGGGGGGGAGATACGCAGTATTTT.

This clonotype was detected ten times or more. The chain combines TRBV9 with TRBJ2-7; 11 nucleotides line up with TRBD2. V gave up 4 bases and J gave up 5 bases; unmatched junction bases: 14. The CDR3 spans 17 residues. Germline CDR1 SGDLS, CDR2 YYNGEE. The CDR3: CASSPRLAGGFSHEQYF. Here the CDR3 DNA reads TGTGCCAGCAGCCCAAGGCTAGCGGGGGGTTTTTCCCACGAGCAGTACTTC.

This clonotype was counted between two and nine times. The DNA for the CDR3 is TGTGCCAGCAGCTTAGGGCTAGCCTGGGAGACCCAGTACTTC. Amino acid sequence: CASSLGLAWETQYF. The rearrangement uses TRBV7-2 and TRBJ2-5; tentatively, D is TRBD2 (5 bases). This CDR3 is built from 14 residues. Trimming left V 1 base short and J 5 bases short, with 11 bases between. CDR1 and CDR2 (germline): SGHTA, FQGNSA.